This TCR beta chain was obtained from a study of T-cell reconstitution after alpha-beta-depleted transplantation in children listed by TCRdb under 2016. Some background on the complete study: Using TCR repertoire profiling, the study followed T-cell immune reconstitution in a quantitative way in children after TCRalphabeta/CD19-depleted allogeneic hematopoietic cell transplantation. The study at large found these results: The apparently early alphabetaT-cell count recovery about two months after transplant was reportedly dependent on only several hundred rapidly expanded clones derived from non-depleted graft cells. Over subsequent months, a decline in hyperexpanded clone frequencies was noted, and after one year, T-cell counts and TCRbeta diversity were mostly ascribed to newly produced T cells. In some patients, high TCRbeta diversity at day 60 was attributed to recipient T cells and intrathymic progenitors that had survived conditioning.

The library was made by PCR. These reads were obtained on an Illumina HiSeq 2500. To normalize quantification of the TCRbeta repertoire, the TCR libraries were built with molecular barcoding that relied on unique molecular identifiers. Clones were called with MiXCR by TCRdb after fastp trimmed the public reads at Q25, and only in-frame beta chains were retained. Entries that share a CDR3 protein sequence are merged under the most common genes and DNA. Across this sample there are approximately 500,000 distinct CDR3 sequences, with about 10% seen only once. The biggest ten clones account for 2% of the sample. The junction shows trimming of 0 bases on V and 5 bases on J, and the gene matches do not reach 7 bases of it. The CDR3, from cysteine to phenylalanine, totals 16 residues. Only CDR3 DNA is held: 48 bases, read in frame from base 1. The germline V gene yields LGHNA for CDR1 and YSLEER for CDR2.

This clonotype has a count of ten or more. Its target antigen remains unknown. No base qualities exist here, and no much larger clone lies one base off it. The treatment or condition label, as the study defines it: allogeneic hematopoietic cell transplantation with graft depleted of TCRalphabeta T cells and CD19 B cells. The transplant recipients were children given TCRalphabeta/CD19-depleted allogeneic hematopoietic cell grafts. The receptor chain draws on TRBV4-3 and TRBJ2-5, with 9 central nucleotides matching TRBD2. The sequencing here drew on PBMCs, taken before TCRalphabeta/CD19-depleted stem cell transplant. This receptor was taken from a child aged 2 to 10 with inherited bone marrow failure, due to receive a stem cell transplant. The bases are TGCGCCAGCAGCCAAGATCTGCTAGCGGGATTGGAGACCCAGTACTTC. Translation gives CASSQDLLAGLETQYF.